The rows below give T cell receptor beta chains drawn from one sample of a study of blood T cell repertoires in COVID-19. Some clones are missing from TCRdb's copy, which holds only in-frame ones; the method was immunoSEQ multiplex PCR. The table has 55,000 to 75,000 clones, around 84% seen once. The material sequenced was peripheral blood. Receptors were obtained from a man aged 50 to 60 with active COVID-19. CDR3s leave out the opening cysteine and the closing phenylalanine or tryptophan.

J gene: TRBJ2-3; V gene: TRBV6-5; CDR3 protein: ASRGTLADTQY
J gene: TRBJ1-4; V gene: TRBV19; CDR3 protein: ASSPKDRGYVGEKLF
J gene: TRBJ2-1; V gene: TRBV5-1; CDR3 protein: ASSPRSSTSYNEQF
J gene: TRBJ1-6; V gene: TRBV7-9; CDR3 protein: ASSLRAQGVDELH
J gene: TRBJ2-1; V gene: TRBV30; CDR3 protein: AWSSGIIYNEQF
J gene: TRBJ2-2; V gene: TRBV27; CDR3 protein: ASSTSGGELF
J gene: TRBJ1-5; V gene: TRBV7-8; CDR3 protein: ASRLQGSNQPQH
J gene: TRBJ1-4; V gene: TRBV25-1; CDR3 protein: AIDAATSEEKLF
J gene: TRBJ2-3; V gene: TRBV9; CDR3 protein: ASTLTSGGPSTDTQY
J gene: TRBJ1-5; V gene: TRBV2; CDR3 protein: ASSELRGNQPQH